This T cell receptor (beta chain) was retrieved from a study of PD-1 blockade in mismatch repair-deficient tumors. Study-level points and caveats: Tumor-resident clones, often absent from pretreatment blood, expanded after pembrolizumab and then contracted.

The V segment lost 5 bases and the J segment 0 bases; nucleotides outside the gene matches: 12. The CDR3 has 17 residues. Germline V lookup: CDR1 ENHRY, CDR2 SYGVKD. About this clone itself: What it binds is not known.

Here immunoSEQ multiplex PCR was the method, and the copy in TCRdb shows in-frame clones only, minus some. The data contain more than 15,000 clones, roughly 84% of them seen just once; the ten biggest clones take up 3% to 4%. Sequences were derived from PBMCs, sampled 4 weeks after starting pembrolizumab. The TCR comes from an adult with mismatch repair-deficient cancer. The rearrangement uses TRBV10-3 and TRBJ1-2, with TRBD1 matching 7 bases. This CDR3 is CAISISRDSQANYGYTF. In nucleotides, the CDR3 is TGTGCCATCAGTATATCCCGGGACAGCCAAGCTAACTATGGCTACACCTTC.